Listed below are T cell receptor beta chains from one sample, sequenced in a study of cytomegalovirus exposure and HLA in healthy donors. Clones were read by immunoSEQ multiplex PCR, and TCRdb kept only the in-frame ones, dropping some. The data hold about 190,000 clones, with approximately 79% observed a single time. Sequencing input: PBMCs. The receptors come from a woman in her late teens or twenties in good health and CMV-seronegative. CDR3s include the opening cysteine and the closing phenylalanine or tryptophan. D genes are given only for firm matches. Size is stated for part of the rows, as once, few or many counts, or as a class when the clone is expanded.

cdr3_nt,cdr3_aa,v_call,j_call,d_call,clone_size
TGTGCCAGCAGCGTAGCGACAGGGGGCTACGAGCAGTACTTC,CASSVATGGYEQYF,TRBV9,TRBJ2-7,TRBD1,once
TGTGCCAGCAGCGTAGAGCGGTCGAACACCGGGGAGCTGTTTTTT,CASSVERSNTGELFF,TRBV9,TRBJ2-2,NA,few
TGTGCCAGCAGATTGACAGGGGAGGACACTGAAGCTTTCTTT,CASRLTGEDTEAFF,TRBV28,TRBJ1-1,TRBD1,NA
TGTGCCAGCAGCTTCCAGCTAGCGGGGCTTGGATACAATGAGCAGTTCTTC,CASSFQLAGLGYNEQFF,TRBV7-6,TRBJ2-1,TRBD2,NA
TGTGCCAGCAGCTTAGGGCTAGCAGAAGAGACCCAGTACTTC,CASSLGLAEETQYF,TRBV7-9,TRBJ2-5,NA,NA
TGCGCCAGCAGCTTGATAAGGGTAGGGCTGGAGGGTGAAAAACTGTTTTTT,CASSLIRVGLEGEKLFF,TRBV5-1,TRBJ1-4,NA,NA
TGTGCCAGCTCACCACCGGCGGGGGAAGAGACCCAGTACTTC,CASSPPAGEETQYF,TRBV18,TRBJ2-5,TRBD2,NA
TGTGCCAGCAGTACCGCCCGGACGGGAGGTGAAAAACTGTTTTTT,CASSTARTGGEKLFF,TRBV27,TRBJ1-4,NA,few
TGTGCCAGCAGTTTCAGGTCCTACGAGCAGTACTTC,CASSFRSYEQYF,TRBV28,TRBJ2-7,NA,few
TGTGCCAGCAGTGAAAGACAGGGGTTTATTAACACCATATATTTT,CASSERQGFINTIYF,TRBV25-1,TRBJ1-3,TRBD1,NA
TGTGCCAGCAGTCCCATACAGGGACCGAACACTGAAGCTTTCTTT,CASSPIQGPNTEAFF,TRBV28,TRBJ1-1,NA,NA
TGTGCCAGCAGCGCCCGGGACAGGGTCTACACTGAAGCTTTCTTT,CASSARDRVYTEAFF,TRBV28,TRBJ1-1,TRBD1,NA
TGTGCCAGCAGTAGACAGGGTTATCAGCCCCAGCATTTT,CASSRQGYQPQHF,TRBV28,TRBJ1-5,TRBD1,once
TGTGCCAGCAGCGTAGATCTCGGTCTTTACGGCTACACCTTC,CASSVDLGLYGYTF,TRBV9,TRBJ1-2,NA,few
TGTGCCAGCACCCGACTAGCGGGGGACATCTCCTACAATGAGCAGTTCTTC,CASTRLAGDISYNEQFF,TRBV28,TRBJ2-1,TRBD2,NA
TGTGCCAGCAGCTTAGCCAGGGGTCACTATGGCTACACCTTC,CASSLARGHYGYTF,TRBV7-8,TRBJ1-2,NA,NA
TGTGCCAGCAGCTGGGGAGGGACTGAAGCTTTCTTT,CASSWGGTEAFF,TRBV14,TRBJ1-1,NA,NA